This entry concerns a single T cell receptor beta chain. Patients from Seattle were sampled longitudinally, starting during active infection. This record comes from a study of blood T cell repertoires in COVID-19. The method was immunoSEQ multiplex PCR; TCRdb's version includes in-frame clones alone and lacks a portion of them. The repertoire consists of fewer than 350,000 clones, with approximately 92% occurring once and the leading ten covering roughly 7.3%. The CDR3 consists of 14 residues. The ends were cut back, 6 bases at V and 2 bases at J, with 12 bases in the middle. The germline CDR1 and CDR2 sequences are KGHSH and LQKENI.

The chain joins TRBV18 to TRBJ2-3, with D possibly being TRBD1 (7 bases). This TCR was sampled from a woman aged 25 to 39 with COVID-19, enrolled during active disease. Material for sequencing was peripheral blood. The CDR3 sequence is CASSRDSFTDTQYF. The CDR3 bases are TGTGCCAGCTCGCGGGACAGTTTCACAGATACGCAGTATTTT.